This T cell receptor (beta chain) was identified during a study of blood T cell repertoires in COVID-19. On the study more broadly: Collection of acute and convalescent COVID-19 samples took place in the United States, Italy and Spain. The analysed material was cDNA or gDNA that came from T cells, B-cell-depleted T cells, or PBMCs.

In the authors' methods: For nucleated cells, counts were estimated from reference gene primer amplification. Clones were sequenced by immunoSEQ multiplex PCR, and TCRdb holds only the in-frame ones, with some missing. That table is the source of V, J and clone size, and D and trimming were worked out from the DNA. This table holds about 78,000 clones, about 89% found once. This clone showed up just once. The clonotype was recovered from a man aged 50-60 years with active or convalescent COVID-19. The sequenced sample consisted of peripheral blood.

CDR3 DNA sequence: TGTGCCAGCAGCCAAGCTAGCGGGGCCACCGGGGAGCTGTTTTTT. Translating it yields CASSQASGATGELFF. The V and J genes are TRBV3-1 (or the pseudogene TRBV3-2) and TRBJ2-2; 9 bases are shared with TRBD2. The CDR3 totals 15 residues. From germline, CDR1 is LGHDT and CDR2 YNNKEL (reference sequence). V dropped 1 base and J dropped 4; count of bases not matched to a gene: 1.